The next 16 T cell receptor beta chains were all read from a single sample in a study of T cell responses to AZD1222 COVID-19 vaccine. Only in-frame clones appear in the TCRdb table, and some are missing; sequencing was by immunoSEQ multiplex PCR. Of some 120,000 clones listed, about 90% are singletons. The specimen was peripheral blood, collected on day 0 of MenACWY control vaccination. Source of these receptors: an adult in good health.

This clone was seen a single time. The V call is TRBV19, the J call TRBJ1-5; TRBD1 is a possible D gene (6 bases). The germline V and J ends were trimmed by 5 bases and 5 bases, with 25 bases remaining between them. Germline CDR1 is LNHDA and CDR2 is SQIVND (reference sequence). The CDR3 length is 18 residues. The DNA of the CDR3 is TGTGCCAGTAGTGCCCCTAGACAACAGGGCATGTGGCATCAGCCCCAGCATTTT. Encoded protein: CASSAPRQQGMWHQPQHF.

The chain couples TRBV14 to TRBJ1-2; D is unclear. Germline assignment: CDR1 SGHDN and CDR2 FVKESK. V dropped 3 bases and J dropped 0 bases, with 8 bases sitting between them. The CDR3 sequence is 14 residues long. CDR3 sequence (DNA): TGTGCCAGCAGCCAGTTTTACACTAACTATGGCTACACCTTC. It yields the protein CASSQFYTNYGYTF. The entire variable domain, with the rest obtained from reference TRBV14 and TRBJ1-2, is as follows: EAGVTQFPSHSVIEKGQTVTLRCDPISGHDNLYWYRRVMGKEIKFLLHFVKESKQDESGMPNNRFLAERTGGTYSTLKVQPAELEDSGVYFCASSQFYTNYGYTFGSGTRLTVV.

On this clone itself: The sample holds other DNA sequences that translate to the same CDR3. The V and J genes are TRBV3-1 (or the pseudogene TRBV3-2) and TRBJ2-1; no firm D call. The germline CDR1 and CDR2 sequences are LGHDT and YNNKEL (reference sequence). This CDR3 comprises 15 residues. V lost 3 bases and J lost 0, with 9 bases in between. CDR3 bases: TGTGCCAGCAGCCAGGCCTCGAGCTCCTACAATGAGCAGTTCTTC. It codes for CASSQASSSYNEQFF.

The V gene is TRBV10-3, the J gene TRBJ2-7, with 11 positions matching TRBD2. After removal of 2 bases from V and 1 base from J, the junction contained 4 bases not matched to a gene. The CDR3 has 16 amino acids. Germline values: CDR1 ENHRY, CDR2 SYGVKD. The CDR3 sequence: CAISESGTSGSYEQYF. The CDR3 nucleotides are TGTGCCATCAGTGAGAGCGGGACTAGCGGTTCCTACGAGCAGTACTTC.

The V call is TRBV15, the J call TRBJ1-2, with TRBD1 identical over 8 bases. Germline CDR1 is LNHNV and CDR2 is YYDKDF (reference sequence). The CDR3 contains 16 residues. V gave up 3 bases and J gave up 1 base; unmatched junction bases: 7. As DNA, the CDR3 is TGTGCCACCAGCAGGGACAGGGTTGCTATTAACTATGGCTACACCTTC. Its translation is CATSRDRVAINYGYTF.

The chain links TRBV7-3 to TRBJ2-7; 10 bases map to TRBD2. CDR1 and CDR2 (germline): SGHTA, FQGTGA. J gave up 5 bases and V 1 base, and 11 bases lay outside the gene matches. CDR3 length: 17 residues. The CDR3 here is CASSLNPSGSPKDEQYF. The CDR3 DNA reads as TGTGCCAGCAGCTTAAACCCTAGCGGGAGCCCTAAGGACGAGCAGTACTTC.

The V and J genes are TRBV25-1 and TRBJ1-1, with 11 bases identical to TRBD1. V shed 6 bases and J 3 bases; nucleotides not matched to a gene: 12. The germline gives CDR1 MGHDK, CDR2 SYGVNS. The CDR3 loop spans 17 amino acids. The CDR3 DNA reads TGTGCCAGCAGCTCCGGACAGGGGGCGAGGTTGTACACTGAAGCTTTCTTT. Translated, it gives CASSSGQGARLYTEAFF.

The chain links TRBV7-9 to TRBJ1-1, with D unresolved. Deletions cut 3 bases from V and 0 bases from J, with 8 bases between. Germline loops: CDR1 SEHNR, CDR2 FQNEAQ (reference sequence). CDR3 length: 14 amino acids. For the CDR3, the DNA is TGTGCCAGCAGCTTTGGGGTACTGAACACTGAAGCTTTCTTT. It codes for CASSFGVLNTEAFF.

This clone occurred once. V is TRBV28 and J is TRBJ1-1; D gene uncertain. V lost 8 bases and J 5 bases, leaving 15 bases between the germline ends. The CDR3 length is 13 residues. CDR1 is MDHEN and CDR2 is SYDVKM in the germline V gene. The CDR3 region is CASSPHLRTEAFF. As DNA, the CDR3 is TGTGCCAGCTCACCCCACCTGCGGACTGAAGCTTTCTTT.

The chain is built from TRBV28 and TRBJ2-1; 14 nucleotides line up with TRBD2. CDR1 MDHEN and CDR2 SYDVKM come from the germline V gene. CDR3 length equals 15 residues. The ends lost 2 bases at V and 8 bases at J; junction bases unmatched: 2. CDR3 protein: CASSLGTSGSYEQFF. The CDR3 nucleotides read TGTGCCAGCAGTTTAGGGACTAGCGGGAGCTATGAGCAGTTCTTC.

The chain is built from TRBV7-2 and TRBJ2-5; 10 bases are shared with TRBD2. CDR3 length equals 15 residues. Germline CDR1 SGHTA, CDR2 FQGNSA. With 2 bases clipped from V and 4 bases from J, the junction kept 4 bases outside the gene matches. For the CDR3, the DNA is TGTGCCAGCAGCTTAAGCGGGGGGGCAGGAGAGACCCAGTACTTC. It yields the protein CASSLSGGAGETQYF.

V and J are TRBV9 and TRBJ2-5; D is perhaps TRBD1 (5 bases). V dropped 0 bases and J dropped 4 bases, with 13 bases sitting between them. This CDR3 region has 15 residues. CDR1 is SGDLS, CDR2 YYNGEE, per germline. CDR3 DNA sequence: TGTGCCAGCAGCGTAGCAGGGCGGCTCGGAGAGACCCAGTACTTC. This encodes CASSVAGRLGETQYF.

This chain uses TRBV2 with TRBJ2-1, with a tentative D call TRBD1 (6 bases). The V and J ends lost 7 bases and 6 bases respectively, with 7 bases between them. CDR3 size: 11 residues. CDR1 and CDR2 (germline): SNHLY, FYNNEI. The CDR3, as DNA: TGTGCCAGCATGACAGGCAATGAGCAGTTCTTC. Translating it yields CASMTGNEQFF.

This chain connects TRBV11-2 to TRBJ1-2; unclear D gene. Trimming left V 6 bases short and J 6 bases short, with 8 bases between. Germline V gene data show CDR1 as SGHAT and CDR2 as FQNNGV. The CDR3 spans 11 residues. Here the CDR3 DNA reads TGTGCCAGCAGTCTCTCTAATGGCTACACCTTC. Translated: CASSLSNGYTF.

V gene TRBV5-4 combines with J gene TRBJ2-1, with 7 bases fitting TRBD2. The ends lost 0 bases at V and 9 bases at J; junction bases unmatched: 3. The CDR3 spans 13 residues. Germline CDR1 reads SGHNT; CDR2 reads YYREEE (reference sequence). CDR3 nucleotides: TGTGCCAGCAGCTTGGAACTAGCGCGTGAGCAGTTCTTC. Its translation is CASSLELAREQFF.

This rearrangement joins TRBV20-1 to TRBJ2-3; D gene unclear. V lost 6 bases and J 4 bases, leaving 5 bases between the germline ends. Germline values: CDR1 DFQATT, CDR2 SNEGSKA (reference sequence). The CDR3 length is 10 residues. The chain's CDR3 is CSAEADTQYF. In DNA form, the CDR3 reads TGCAGTGCCGAAGCAGATACGCAGTATTTT.